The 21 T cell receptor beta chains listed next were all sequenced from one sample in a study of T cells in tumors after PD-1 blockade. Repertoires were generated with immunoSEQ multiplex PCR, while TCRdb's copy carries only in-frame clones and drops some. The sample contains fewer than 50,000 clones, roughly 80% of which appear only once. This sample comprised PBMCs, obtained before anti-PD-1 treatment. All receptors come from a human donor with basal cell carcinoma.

The CDR3 protein is CASSSTGGNTEAFF. The CDR3 nucleotides are TGTGCCAGCAGTTCGACAGGGGGGAACACTGAAGCTTTCTTT. The chain joins TRBV6-4 to TRBJ1-1, with TRBD1 matching 9 bases. The CDR3 consists of 14 residues. Looked up from germline, CDR1 is MRHNA and CDR2 is SNTAGT. After removal of 5 bases from V and 1 base from J, the junction contained 2 bases not matched to a gene.

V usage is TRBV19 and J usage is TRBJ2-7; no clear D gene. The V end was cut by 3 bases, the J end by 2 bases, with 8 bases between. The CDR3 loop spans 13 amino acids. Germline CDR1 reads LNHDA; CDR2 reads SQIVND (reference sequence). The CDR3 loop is CASSISGPYEQYF. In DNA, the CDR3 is TGTGCCAGTAGTATTTCAGGTCCCTACGAGCAGTACTTC.

The CDR3 DNA reads as TGTGCCAGCAGCTTAGCCAGCCCCCTGGGGGAGCTGTTTTTT. Amino acids: CASSLASPLGELFF. The rearrangement uses TRBV7-2 and TRBJ2-2; D is unresolved. Per germline, CDR1 SGHTA and CDR2 FQGNSA. With 0 bases removed from V and 8 bases from J, the gap between germline ends came to 10 bases. The CDR3 sequence is 14 residues long.

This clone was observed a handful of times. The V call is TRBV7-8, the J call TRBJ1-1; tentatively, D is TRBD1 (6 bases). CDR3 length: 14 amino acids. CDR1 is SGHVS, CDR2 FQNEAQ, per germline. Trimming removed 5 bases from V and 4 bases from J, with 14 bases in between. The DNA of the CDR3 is TGTGCCAGCAGCCCCGAGGGGGGCCGCACTGAAGCTTTCTTT. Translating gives CASSPEGGRTEAFF.

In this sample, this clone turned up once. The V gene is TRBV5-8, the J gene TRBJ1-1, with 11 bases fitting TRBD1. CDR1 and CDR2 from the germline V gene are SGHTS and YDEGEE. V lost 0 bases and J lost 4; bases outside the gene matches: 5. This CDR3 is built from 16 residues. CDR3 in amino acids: CASSLGDRGYFTEAFF. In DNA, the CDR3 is TGTGCCAGCAGCTTGGGGGACAGGGGGTATTTCACTGAAGCTTTCTTT.

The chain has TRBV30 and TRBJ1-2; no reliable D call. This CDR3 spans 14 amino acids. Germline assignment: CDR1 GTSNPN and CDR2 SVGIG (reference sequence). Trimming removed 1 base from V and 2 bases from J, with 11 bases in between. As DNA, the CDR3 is TGTGCCTGGAGTGGCCCTACCTCAAACTATGGCTACACCTTC. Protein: CAWSGPTSNYGYTF.

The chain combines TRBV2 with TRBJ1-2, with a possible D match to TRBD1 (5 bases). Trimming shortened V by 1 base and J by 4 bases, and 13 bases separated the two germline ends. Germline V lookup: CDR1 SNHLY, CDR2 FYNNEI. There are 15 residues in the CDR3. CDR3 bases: TGTGCCAGCAGTGAAGTTCAGGGAGATGCCTATGGCTACACCTTC. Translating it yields CASSEVQGDAYGYTF.

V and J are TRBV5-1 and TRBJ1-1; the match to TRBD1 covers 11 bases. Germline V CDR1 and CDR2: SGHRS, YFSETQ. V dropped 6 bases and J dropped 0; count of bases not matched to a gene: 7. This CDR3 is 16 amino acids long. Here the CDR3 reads CASTGTGGWMNTEAFF. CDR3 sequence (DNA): TGCGCCAGCACCGGGACAGGGGGATGGATGAACACTGAAGCTTTCTTT.

The CDR3 nucleotides are TGTGCCAGCTCACCGATTATCATGACAGGGCGGGAGACCCAGTACTTC. It codes for CASSPIIMTGRETQYF. The chain employs TRBV18 and TRBJ2-5, with 7 bases lining up with TRBD1. CDR3 length: 16 residues. Losses at the gene ends were 3 bases for V and 5 bases for J; bases not matched to a gene: 12. In germline, CDR1 is KGHSH, CDR2 LQKENI.

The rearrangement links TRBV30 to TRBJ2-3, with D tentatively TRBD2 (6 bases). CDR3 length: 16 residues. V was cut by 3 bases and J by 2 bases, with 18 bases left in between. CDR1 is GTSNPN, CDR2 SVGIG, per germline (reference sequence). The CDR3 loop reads CAWRGTRGSNTDTQYF. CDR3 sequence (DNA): TGTGCCTGGAGGGGGACTCGGGGGTCAAACACAGATACGCAGTATTTT.

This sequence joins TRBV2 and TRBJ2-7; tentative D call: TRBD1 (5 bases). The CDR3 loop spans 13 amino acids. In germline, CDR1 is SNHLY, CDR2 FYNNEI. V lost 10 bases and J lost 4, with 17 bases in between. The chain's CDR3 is CATSQGFWYEQYF. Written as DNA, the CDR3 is TGTGCCACCAGCCAGGGTTTCTGGTACGAGCAGTACTTC.

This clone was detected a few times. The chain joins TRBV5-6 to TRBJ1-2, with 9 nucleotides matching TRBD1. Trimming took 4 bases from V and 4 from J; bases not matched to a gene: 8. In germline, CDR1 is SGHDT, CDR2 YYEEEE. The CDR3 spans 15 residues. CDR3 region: CASSIRDRVAYGYTF. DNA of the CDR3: TGTGCCAGCAGCATCCGGGACAGGGTTGCCTATGGCTACACCTTC. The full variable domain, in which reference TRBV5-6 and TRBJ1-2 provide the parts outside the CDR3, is DAGVTQSPTHLIKTRGQQVTLRCSPKSGHDTVSWYQQALGQGPQFIFQYYEEEERQRGNFPDRFSGHQFPNYSSELNVNALLLGDSALYLCASSIRDRVAYGYTFGSGTRLTVV.

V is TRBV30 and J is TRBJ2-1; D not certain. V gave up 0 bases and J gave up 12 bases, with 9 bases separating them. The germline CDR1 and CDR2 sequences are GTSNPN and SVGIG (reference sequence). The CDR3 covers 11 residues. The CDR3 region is CAWSVGSAQFF. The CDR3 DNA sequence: TGTGCCTGGAGTGTTGGGTCGGCGCAGTTCTTC.

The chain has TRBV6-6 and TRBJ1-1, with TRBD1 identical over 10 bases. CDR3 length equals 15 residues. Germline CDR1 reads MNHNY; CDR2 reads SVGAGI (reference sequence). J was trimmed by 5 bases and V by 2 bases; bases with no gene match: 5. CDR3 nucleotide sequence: TGTGCCAGCAGTTACGCACGGGACAGGGGAACTGAAGCTTTCTTT. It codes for CASSYARDRGTEAFF.

The CDR3 reads CASSPPGGWYNEQFF. The CDR3 nucleotides read TGTGCCAGCAGCCCTCCGGGGGGATGGTACAATGAGCAGTTCTTC. V gene TRBV7-2 combines with J gene TRBJ2-1, with TRBD2 matching over 7 bases. The germline gives CDR1 SGHTA, CDR2 FQGNSA. V lost 5 bases, J lost 4 bases, and 8 bases stayed unmatched. The CDR3 extends over 15 amino acids. Based on the CDR3 plus reference TRBV7-2 and TRBJ2-1, the full variable domain is GAGVSQSPSNKVTEKGKDVELRCDPISGHTALYWYRQSLGQGLEFLIYFQGNSAPDKSGLPSDRFSAERTGGSVSTLTIQRTQQEDSAVYLCASSPPGGWYNEQFFGPGTRLTVL.

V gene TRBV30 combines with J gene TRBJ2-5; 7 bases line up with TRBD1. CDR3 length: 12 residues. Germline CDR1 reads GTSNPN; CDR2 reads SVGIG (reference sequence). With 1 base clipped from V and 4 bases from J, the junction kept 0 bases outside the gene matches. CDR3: CAWSGQGETQYF. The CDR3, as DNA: TGTGCCTGGAGTGGACAGGGAGAGACCCAGTACTTC.

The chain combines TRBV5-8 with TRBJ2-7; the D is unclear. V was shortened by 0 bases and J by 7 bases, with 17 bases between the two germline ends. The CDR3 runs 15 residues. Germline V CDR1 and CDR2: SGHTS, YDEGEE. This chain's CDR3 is CASSLALSRAWEQYF. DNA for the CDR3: TGTGCCAGCAGCTTGGCCCTGAGTAGGGCGTGGGAGCAGTACTTC. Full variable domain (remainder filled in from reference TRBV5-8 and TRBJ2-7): EAGVTQSPTHLIKTRGQQATLRCSPISGHTSVYWYQQALGLGLQFLLWYDEGEERNRGNFPPRFSGRQFPNYSSELNVNALELEDSALYLCASSLALSRAWEQYFGPGTRLTVT.

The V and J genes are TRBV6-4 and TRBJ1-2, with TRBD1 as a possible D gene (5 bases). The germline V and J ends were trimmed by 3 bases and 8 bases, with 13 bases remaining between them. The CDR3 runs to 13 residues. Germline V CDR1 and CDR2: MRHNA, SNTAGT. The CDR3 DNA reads TGTGCCAGCAGTGATTGGACGGGGGGGGGCTACACCTTC. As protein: CASSDWTGGGYTF.

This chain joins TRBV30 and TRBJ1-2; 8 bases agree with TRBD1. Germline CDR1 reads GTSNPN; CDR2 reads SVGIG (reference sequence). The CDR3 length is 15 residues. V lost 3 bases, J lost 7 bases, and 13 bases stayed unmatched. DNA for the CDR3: TGTGCCTGGAGCGCCACAGGGGGAGCTTCGGGTGGCTACACCTTC. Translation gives CAWSATGGASGGYTF.

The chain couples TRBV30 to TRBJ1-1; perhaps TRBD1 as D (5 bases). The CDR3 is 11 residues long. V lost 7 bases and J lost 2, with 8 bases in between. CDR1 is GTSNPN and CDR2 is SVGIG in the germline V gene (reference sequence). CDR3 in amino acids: CAFRANTEAFF. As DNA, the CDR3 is TGTGCCTTCAGGGCTAACACTGAAGCTTTCTTT. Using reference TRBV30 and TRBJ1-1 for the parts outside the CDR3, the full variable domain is SQTIHQWPATLVQPVGSPLSLECTVEGTSNPNLYWYRQAAGRGLQLLFYSVGIGQISSEVPQNLSASRPQDRQFILSSKKLLLSDSGFYLCAFRANTEAFFGQGTRLTVV.

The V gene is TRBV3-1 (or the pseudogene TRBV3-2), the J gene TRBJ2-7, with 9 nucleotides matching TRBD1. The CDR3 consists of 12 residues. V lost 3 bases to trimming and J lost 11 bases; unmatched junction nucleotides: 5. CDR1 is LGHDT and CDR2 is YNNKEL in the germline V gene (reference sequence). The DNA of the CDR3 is TGTGCCAGCAGCCAGGGACAGGGAGGGGAGTACTTC. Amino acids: CASSQGQGGEYF.